This paragraph reports one T cell receptor beta chain. Its antigen is unknown. The sample originates from a study of shared clonotypes between healthy human individuals. The study, taken as a whole, reports: The low donor count limited represented genetic and exposure-history diversity.

This CDR3 contains 16 residues. Germline lookup yields CDR1 SGHRS and CDR2 YFSETQ. The J segment lost 4 bases and the V segment lost 4 bases, leaving 13 bases of the junction unmatched. Clones were read by immunoSEQ multiplex PCR, and TCRdb kept only the in-frame ones, dropping some. The sample lists 2 million to 2.5 million clones; more than 85% were seen once. Each sample came from a Caucasian adult donor living in Nashville, Tennessee. The gene calls are TRBV5-1 and TRBJ2-5, with 7 bases that match TRBD1. This sequence was found in a man younger than 35 in good health. Some clones in this sample may be carry-over from other donors' samples. The sequenced sample consisted of naive CD4+ T cells from PBMCs. Specified subset: CD45RA+ positively selected. The CDR3 region is CASSRRGGGGSETQYF. CDR3 in DNA: TGCGCCAGCAGCCGCCGAGGGGGCGGAGGATCAGAGACCCAGTACTTC.